The clone carrying this TCR beta chain was recorded a few times. Its antigen remains unidentified. With 0 bases removed from V and 5 bases from J, the gap between germline ends came to 12 bases. The CDR3 is 15 residues long. CDR1 and CDR2 from the germline V gene are SGDLS and YYNGEE. These data come from a study of beta chain features in type 1 diabetes. Sequenced material consisted of expressed TCRB transcripts (all of the isolated RNA was reverse transcribed). Only in-frame clones appear in the TCRdb table, and some are missing; sequencing was by immunoSEQ multiplex PCR. Among fewer than 450,000 clones listed, less than 15% were seen once. Study-level findings and limits: Reduced insertions and increased deletions marked VDJ junctions in type 1 diabetes patients. Moderate but significant shortening of TCRB CDR3s was recorded in all four CD4+ subsets from Type 1 diabetes patients. It was not settled here whether HLA type affects TCRB rearrangement.

In all sorted populations, purity surpassed 98%. The sequence came from a woman aged 18-35 years with type 1 diabetes. Sequencing was carried out using naive CD4+ T cells from blood. V is TRBV9 and J is TRBJ2-1, with D possibly TRBD2 on 6 matching bases. CDR3 protein: CASSVGGGTHNEQFF. CDR3 DNA sequence: TGTGCCAGCAGCGTAGGTGGCGGGACCCACAATGAGCAGTTCTTC.